This T cell receptor beta chain derives from a study of CD8+ T cells in alopecia areata (dated by TCRdb to between 2017 and 2018). In the study overall: Treated patients were enrolled in an open-label pilot trial of oral tofacitinib at 5 to 10 mg twice daily for moderate-to-severe alopecia areata. The study used high-throughput TCRbeta sequencing to examine T cell clonal expansion in alopecia areata, in both the C3H/HeJ mouse model and human patients. immunoSEQ multiplex PCR using 35 Vbeta forward primers and 13 Jbeta reverse primers was used to amplify TCRbeta CDR3 regions. In treated patients, disease severity was measured using the SALT score, which gives the percentage of scalp surface area affected. Tofacitinib-treated patients had biopsies at baseline and at 4 and 24 weeks of treatment, with a later scalp biopsy in several patients. In humans, TCRbeta sequencing was performed on scalp tissue and on sorted CD4+ and CD8+ peripheral blood T cells from healthy controls and from patients with patchy or totalis/universalis alopecia areata. Patients received tofacitinib for 6 to 18 months and were then followed off drug for 6 months to check for delayed response and recurrence. RNA was extracted with the PAXgene miRNA kit for fixed scalp, the miRNeasy kit for PBMCs, and the RNeasy kit for mouse skin. Scalp clonality was compared across normal scalp (n=4), patchy alopecia areata scalp (n=8), and alopecia totalis/universalis scalp (n=8).

This clone was counted a single time. What antigen it recognizes has not been identified. There are no base qualities to consult, and no much larger clone falls within one base. This sample's time point label indicates: about 25 weeks on oral tofacitinib. The treatment or condition label here, explained by the study, means: oral pan-JAK inhibitor, 5-10 mg twice daily. Peripheral blood and lesional scalp punch biopsies were obtained from patients with alopecia areata. After PBMCs were isolated by density centrifugation and stained for CD3, CD4 and CD8, a FACSAria was used to sort CD4+ and CD8+ T cells. General conclusions and limits of the study: Compared with mice, TCR sequences shared between patients were less clear, possibly partly because of HLA diversity across the patient population. Tofacitinib significantly lowered scalp clonality and the number of expanded CD8+ clones among the top 100 scalp clones. Scalp TCR repertoire analysis is complicated because resident alphabeta T cells in normal human skin are also sequenced, whereas mouse skin is dominated by gammadelta T cells. Lesional scalp, especially in alopecia totalis/universalis, showed higher clonality and more expanded CD8+ clones than normal scalp, suggesting antigenic drive. Because the treated cohort was small and had just a single nonresponder, larger studies are needed to establish links between baseline CD8+ expansion and response. Many expanded lesional clones persisted in scalp and blood during tofacitinib treatment, which may partly explain relapse after stopping treatment.

The method behind the library was the immunoSEQ multiplex PCR assay. To provide template for TCR sequencing, every sample had RNA extracted and reverse transcribed into cDNA. First-strand cDNA was synthesized using SuperScript III with a 2:1 mix of oligo-dT and random hexamers. A synthetic immune receptor repertoire was used to gauge amplification bias, and whatever bias remained was removed computationally. Processing in the source paper ran as follows. Raw reads were preprocessed to remove errors, and CDR3 was defined by IMGT conventions from the conserved cysteine to phenylalanine. Clonality was computed as 1 minus the Shannon entropy, with the entropy normalized by log2 of the number of productive unique TCRs. Scalp TCRbeta sequences were cross-referenced with sorted blood CD4 and CD8 repertoires so that the CD4 or CD8 identity of scalp clones could be inferred. Sourced from immuneACCESS, this table was stored by TCRdb with only in-frame sequences that have V and J called. A share of the clones is absent; for the studies checked, an unresolved V gene accounts for under half, and the remainder has no known explanation. The D gene and trimming were derived from the DNA, and the V and J assignments and clone size from that table. The sample includes fewer than 200,000 clones, with approximately 57% observed a single time. The leading ten clones occupy around 14% of the sample.

The sequencing used CD4+ T cells sorted from blood, collected at week 24, from a patient treated with tofacitinib. This receptor was identified in a human donor with alopecia areata.

The base sequence is TGTGCCAGCACTAGCGGGGGTTCCCCGTACAATGAGCAGTTCTTC. This translates into CASTSGGSPYNEQFF. The chain couples TRBV11-1 to TRBJ2-1; TRBD2 fits 10 bases in the junction. Including the terminal cysteine and phenylalanine, the CDR3 comprises 15 residues. The kept DNA is CDR3 alone, 45 bases in frame from the first base. Germline trimming: 7 bases from V, 4 bases from J; junction bases outside gene matches: 7. CDR1 SGHAT and CDR2 FQDESV are derived from the germline V gene (reference sequence).